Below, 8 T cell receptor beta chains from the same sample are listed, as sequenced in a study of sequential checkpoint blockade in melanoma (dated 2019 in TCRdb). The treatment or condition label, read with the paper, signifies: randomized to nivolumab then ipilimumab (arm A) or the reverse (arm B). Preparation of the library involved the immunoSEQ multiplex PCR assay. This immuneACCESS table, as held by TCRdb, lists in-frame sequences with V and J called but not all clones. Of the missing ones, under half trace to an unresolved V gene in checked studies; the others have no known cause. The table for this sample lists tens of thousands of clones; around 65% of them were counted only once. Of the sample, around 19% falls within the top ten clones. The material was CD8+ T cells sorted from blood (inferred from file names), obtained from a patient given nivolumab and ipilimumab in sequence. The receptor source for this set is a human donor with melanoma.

CDR3 nucleotides: TGTGCCAGCAGCACGAACGGGGGGCCCATTCCAGATACGCAGTATTTT. It codes for CASSTNGGPIPDTQYF. The chain combines TRBV13 with TRBJ2-3, with D perhaps TRBD2 (7 bases). The CDR3 sequence is 16 residues long. V lost 5 bases to trimming and J lost 4 bases, with 19 bases between them. Germline CDR1 and CDR2: PRHDT and FYEKMQ (reference sequence).

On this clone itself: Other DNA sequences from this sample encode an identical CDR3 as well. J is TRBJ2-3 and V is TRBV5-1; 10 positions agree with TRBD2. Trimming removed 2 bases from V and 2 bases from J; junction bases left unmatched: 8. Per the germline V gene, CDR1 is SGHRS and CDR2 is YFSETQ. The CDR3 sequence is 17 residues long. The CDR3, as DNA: TGCGCCAGCAGCTTAACTAGCGGGGCGGGTTACACAGATACGCAGTATTTT. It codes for CASSLTSGAGYTDTQYF.

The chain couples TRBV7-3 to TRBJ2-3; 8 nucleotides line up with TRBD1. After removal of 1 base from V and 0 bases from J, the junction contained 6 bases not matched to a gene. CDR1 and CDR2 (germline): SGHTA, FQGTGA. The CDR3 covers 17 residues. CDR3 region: CASSLIRRGRSTDTQYF. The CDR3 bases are TGTGCCAGCAGCTTAATCCGCAGGGGGCGAAGCACAGATACGCAGTATTTT.

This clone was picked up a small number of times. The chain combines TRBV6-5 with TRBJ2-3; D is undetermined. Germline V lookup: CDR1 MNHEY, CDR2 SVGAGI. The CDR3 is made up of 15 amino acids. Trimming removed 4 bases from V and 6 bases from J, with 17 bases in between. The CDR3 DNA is TGTGCCAGCAGTTTCGCCAGGAACAGTGGGGATACGCAGTATTTT. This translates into CASSFARNSGDTQYF.

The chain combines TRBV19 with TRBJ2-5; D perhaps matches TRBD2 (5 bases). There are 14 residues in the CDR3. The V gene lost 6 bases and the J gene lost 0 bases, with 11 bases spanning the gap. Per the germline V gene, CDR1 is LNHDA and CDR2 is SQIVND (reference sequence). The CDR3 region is CASRPTGYQETQYF. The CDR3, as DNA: TGTGCCAGTAGACCGACGGGGTACCAAGAGACCCAGTACTTC.

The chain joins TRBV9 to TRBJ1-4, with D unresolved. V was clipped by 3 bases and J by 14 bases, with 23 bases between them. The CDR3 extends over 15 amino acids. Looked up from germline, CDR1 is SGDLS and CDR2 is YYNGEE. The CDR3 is CASSGRPYGEKFLFF. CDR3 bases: TGTGCCAGCAGCGGACGCCCGTACGGGGAAAAATTTCTGTTTTTT.

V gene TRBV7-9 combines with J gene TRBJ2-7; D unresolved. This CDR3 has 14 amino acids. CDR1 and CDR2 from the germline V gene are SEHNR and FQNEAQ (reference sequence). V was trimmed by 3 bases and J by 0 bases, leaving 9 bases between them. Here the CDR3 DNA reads TGTGCCAGCAGCTTGGTCTTCAGCTCCTACGAGCAGTACTTC. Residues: CASSLVFSSYEQYF.

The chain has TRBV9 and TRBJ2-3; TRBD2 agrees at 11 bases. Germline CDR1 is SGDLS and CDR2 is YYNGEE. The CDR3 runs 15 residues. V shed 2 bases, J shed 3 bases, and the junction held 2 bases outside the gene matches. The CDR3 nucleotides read TGTGCCAGCAGCGTTAGCGGGGGGGCGACAGATACGCAGTATTTT. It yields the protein CASSVSGGATDTQYF. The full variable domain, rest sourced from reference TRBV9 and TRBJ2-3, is DSGVTQTPKHLITATGQRVTLRCSPRSGDLSVYWYQQSLDQGLQFLIQYYNGEERAKGNILERFSAQQFPDLHSELNLSSLELGDSALYFCASSVSGGATDTQYFGPGTRLTVL.